Below, 12 T cell receptor beta chains from the same sample are listed, as sequenced in a study of CD8 T cells in ankylosing spondylitis (dated by TCRdb to 2016 to 2017). The paper as a whole reports these results and caveats: A TCR beta motif of eight highly homologous amino acid variants appeared characteristic of blood from ankylosing spondylitis patients.

Library preparation was by 5' RACE. The run used an Illumina HiSeq 2500. The raw public data were reprocessed by TCRdb itself: fastp quality trimming at Q25, MiXCR clonotype calling, in-frame beta chains only. One record per CDR3 amino acid sequence lists the most common genes and DNA. For this sample the table gives 200,000 to 250,000 distinct CDR3 sequences, of which 15% to 20% were detected only once. In total, the top ten clones hold roughly 46% of the sample. Antigen specificity for these receptors is unknown. Sequencing was carried out using blood, either unsorted or a sorted T cell fraction (not recorded which). The origin of the receptors is a male donor with ankylosing spondylitis.

The table lists this clonotype with many counts. Here the CDR3 DNA reads TGTGCGTCCAAGATGGGGTTACAAGAGACCCAGTACTTC. It codes for CASKMGLQETQYF. The rearrangement uses TRBV12-3 or TRBV12-4 and TRBJ2-5; D unclear. The CDR3 length is 13 residues.

The chain combines TRBV20-1 with TRBJ2-1, with TRBD1 as a possible D gene (6 bases). Per germline, CDR1 DFQATT and CDR2 SNEGSKA (reference sequence). Trimming cost V 4 bases and J 10 bases, with 11 bases left between them. The CDR3 sequence is 11 residues long. As DNA, the CDR3 is TGCAGTGCTACGACAGGAGCGGAGCAGTTCTTC. Residues: CSATTGAEQFF.

The chain uses TRBV6-5 and TRBJ2-7; TRBD1 aligns across 9 bases. The V gene end was trimmed by 2 bases and the J gene end by 5 bases; junction bases not matched to a gene: 4. Germline lookup yields CDR1 MNHEY and CDR2 SVGAGI. The CDR3 contains 14 residues. CDR3 DNA: TGTGCCAGCAGTTACAGGGACAGGGCCCACGAGCAGTACTTC. Encoded protein: CASSYRDRAHEQYF.

This chain uses TRBV20-1 with TRBJ2-2; 11 bases align to TRBD2. Per germline, CDR1 DFQATT and CDR2 SNEGSKA (reference sequence). V gave up 5 bases and J gave up 0 bases; unmatched junction bases: 2. The CDR3 extends over 15 amino acids. The CDR3 nucleotides are TGCAGTGCTTCTAGCGGGAGGCCGAACACCGGGGAGCTGTTTTTT. This sequence encodes CSASSGRPNTGELFF.

V usage is TRBV6-1 and J usage is TRBJ1-6; no firm D call. The CDR3 covers 16 residues. CDR1 is MNHNS, CDR2 SASEGT, per germline. V lost 2 bases and J 0 bases, leaving 8 bases between the germline ends. The CDR3 is CASSESRSSYNSPLHF. The CDR3 DNA reads as TGTGCCAGCAGTGAAAGCAGGAGCTCCTATAATTCACCCCTCCACTTT.

This rearrangement joins TRBV7-9 to TRBJ1-1; D call uncertain. Germline assignment: CDR1 SEHNR and CDR2 FQNEAQ (reference sequence). V shed 5 bases and J shed 1 base, with 11 bases lying between them. The CDR3 is 14 amino acids. Here the CDR3 reads CASSLTWGNTEAFF. In nucleotides, the CDR3 is TGTGCCAGCAGCCTTACGTGGGGGAACACTGAAGCTTTCTTT.

The table lists this clonotype with a few counts. V is TRBV13 and J is TRBJ2-1; D call uncertain. V dropped 5 bases and J dropped 0 bases, with 17 bases sitting between them. CDR1 is PRHDT and CDR2 is FYEKMQ in the germline V gene (reference sequence). There are 17 residues in the CDR3. The CDR3 region is CASSAVGLGSSYNEQFF. The DNA for the CDR3 is TGTGCCAGCAGCGCGGTGGGTTTGGGTAGCTCCTACAATGAGCAGTTCTTC.

The CDR3 here is CESQQNNEQFF. The CDR3 DNA is TGCGAGAGCCAGCAGAACAATGAGCAGTTCTTC. This sequence joins TRBV20-1 and TRBJ2-1; D remains unclear. Germline loops: CDR1 DFQATT, CDR2 SNEGSKA (reference sequence). The CDR3 is made up of 11 amino acids.

This clonotype showed up just a few times. The chain has TRBV5-6 and TRBJ2-1, with TRBD1 matching 9 bases. Looked up from germline, CDR1 is SGHDT and CDR2 is YYEEEE. The CDR3 sequence is 17 residues long. V was clipped by 4 bases and J by 3 bases; unmatched bases: 11. The CDR3 region is CASSKDRQGGFYNEQFF. As DNA, the CDR3 is TGTGCCAGCAGCAAAGACCGACAGGGGGGTTTCTACAATGAGCAGTTCTTC.

V is TRBV11-2 and J is TRBJ2-1; maybe TRBD2 (5 bases). Germline V CDR1 and CDR2: SGHAT, FQNNGV. V lost 5 bases to trimming and J lost 4 bases, with 6 bases between them. The CDR3 has 12 amino acids. CDR3 sequence: CASSRLYNEQFF. CDR3 DNA sequence: TGTGCCAGCAGCCGACTATACAATGAGCAGTTCTTC. Supplemented by reference TRBV11-2 and TRBJ2-1, the full variable domain reads EAGVAQSPRYKIIEKRQSVAFWCNPISGHATLYWYQQILGQGPKLLIQFQNNGVVDDSQLPKDRFSAERLKGVDSTLKIQPAKLEDSAVYLCASSRLYNEQFFGPGTRLTVL.

This clonotype was counted only a few times. The V call is TRBV12-3 or TRBV12-4, the J call TRBJ2-1, with 12 bases that match TRBD2. V dropped 4 bases and J dropped 9; count of bases not matched to a gene: 10. The CDR3 extends over 16 amino acids. The CDR3 bases are TGTGCCAGCAGTTCCTCACCTAGCGGGGGGGTTGTTGAGCAGTTCTTC. Translated, it gives CASSSSPSGGVVEQFF.

This clonotype has more than one count but fewer than ten. The rearrangement uses TRBV4-2 and TRBJ2-1, with TRBD2 identical over 12 bases. The V and J ends lost 4 bases and 6 bases, in that order; junction bases with no gene match: 7. CDR3 length equals 16 residues. CDR1 and CDR2 (germline): LGHNA, YNFKEQ. This chain's CDR3 is CASSPRLAGAINEQFF. The DNA for the CDR3 is TGTGCCAGCAGCCCCAGACTAGCGGGAGCTATCAATGAGCAGTTCTTC.